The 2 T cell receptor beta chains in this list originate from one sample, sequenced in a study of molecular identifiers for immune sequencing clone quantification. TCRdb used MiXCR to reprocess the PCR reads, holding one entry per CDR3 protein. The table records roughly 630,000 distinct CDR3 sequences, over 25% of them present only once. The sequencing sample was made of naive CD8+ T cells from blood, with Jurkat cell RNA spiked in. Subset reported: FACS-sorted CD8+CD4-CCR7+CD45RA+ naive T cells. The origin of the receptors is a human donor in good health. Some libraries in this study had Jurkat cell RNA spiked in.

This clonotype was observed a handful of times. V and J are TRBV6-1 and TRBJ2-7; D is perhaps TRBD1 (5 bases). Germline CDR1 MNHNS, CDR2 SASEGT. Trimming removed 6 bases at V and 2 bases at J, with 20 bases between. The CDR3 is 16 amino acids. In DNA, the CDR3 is TGTGCCAGCAGACCCATAACAGGTGGTCCAACCTACGAGCAGTACTTC. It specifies CASRPITGGPTYEQYF.

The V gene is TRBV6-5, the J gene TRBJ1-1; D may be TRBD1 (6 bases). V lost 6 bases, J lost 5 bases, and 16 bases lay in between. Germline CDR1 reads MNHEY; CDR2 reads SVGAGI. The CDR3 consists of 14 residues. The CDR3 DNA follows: TGTGCCAGCAGGGACTCGCCGACAGGAACTGAAGCTTTCTTT. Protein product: CASRDSPTGTEAFF.